The clone carrying this T cell receptor beta chain has just one count. The sample is drawn from a study of blood T cells in healthy people across ages. This CDR3 has 14 residues. V lost 6 bases and J lost 1, with 13 bases in between. Germline loops: CDR1 SGHRS, CDR2 YFSETQ. Next came a second PCR, run for about 7 to 12 cycles, which used a sample-barcoded 5' primer along with a J-beta primer mix. TCRdb re-called the 5' RACE reads through MiXCR, storing one row per CDR3 protein. The sample lists about 1,800,000 distinct CDR3 sequences; roughly 27% were seen once. The specimen sequenced was blood. This chain links TRBV5-1 with TRBJ1-1; D remains ambiguous. This receptor was taken from a woman between 25 and 40 years old in good health. DNA for the CDR3: TGCGCCAGCAAGTTGCAGGCCTCGAACACTGAAGCTTTCTTT. This sequence encodes CASKLQASNTEAFF.